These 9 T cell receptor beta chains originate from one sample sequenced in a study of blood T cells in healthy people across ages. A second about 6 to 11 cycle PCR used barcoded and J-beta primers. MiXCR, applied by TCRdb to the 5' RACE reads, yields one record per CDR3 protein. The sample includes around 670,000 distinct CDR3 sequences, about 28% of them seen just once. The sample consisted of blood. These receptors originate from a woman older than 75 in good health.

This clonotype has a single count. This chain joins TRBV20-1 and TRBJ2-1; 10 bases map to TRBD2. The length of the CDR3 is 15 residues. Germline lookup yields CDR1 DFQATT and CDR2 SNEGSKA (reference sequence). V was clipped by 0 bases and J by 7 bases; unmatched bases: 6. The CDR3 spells CSARDPISGRNEQFF. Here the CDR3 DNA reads TGCAGTGCTAGAGATCCAATTAGCGGGAGGAATGAGCAGTTCTTC.

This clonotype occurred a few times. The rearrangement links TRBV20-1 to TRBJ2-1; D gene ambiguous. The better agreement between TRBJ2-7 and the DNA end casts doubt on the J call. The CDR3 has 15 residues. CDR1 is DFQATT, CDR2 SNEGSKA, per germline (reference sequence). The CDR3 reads CSARDDTSSYNEQYF. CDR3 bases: TGCAGTGCTAGAGATGACACGAGCTCCTACAATGAGCAGTACTTC.

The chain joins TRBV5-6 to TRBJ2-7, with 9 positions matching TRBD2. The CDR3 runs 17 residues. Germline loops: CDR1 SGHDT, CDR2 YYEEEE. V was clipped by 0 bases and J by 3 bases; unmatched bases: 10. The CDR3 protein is CASSLGFRLAGCYEQYF. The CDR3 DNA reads TGTGCCAGCAGCTTGGGATTCCGGCTAGCGGGGTGCTACGAGCAGTACTTC.

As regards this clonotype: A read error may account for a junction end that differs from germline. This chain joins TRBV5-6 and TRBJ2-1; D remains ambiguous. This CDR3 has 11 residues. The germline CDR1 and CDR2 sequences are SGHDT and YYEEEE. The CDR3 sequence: CASSTQNGQFF. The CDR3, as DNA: TGTGCCAGCAGCACTCAGAATGGGCAGTTCTTC.

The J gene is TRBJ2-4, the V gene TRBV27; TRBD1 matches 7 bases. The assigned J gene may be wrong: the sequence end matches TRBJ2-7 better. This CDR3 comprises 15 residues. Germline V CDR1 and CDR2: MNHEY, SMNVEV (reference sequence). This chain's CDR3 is CASSPFNRGRHEQYF. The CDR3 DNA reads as TGTGCCAGCAGTCCCTTCAACAGGGGACGCCACGAGCAGTACTTC.

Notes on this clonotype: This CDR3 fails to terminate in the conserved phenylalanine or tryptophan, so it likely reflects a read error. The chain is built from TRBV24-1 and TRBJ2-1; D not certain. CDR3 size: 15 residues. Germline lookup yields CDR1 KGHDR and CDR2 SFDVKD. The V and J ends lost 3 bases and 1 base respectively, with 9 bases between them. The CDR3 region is CATSDAGPSYNEQFV. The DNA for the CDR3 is TGTGCCACCAGTGATGCCGGGCCTTCCTACAATGAGCAGTTCGTC.

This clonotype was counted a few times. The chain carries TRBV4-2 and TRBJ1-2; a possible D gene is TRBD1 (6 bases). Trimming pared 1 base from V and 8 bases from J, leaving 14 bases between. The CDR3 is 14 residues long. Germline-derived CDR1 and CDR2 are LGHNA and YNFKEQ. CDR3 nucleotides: TGTGCCAGCAGCCAAGCTAACAGGGTGGACGGCTACACCTTC. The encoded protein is CASSQANRVDGYTF.

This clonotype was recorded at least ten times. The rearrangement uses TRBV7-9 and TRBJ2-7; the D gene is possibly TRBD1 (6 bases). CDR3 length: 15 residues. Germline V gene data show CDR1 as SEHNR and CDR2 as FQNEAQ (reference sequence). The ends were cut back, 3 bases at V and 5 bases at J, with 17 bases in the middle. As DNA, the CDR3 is TGTGCCAGCAGCTTTGGGCTAGGGGGTGTCGACGAGCAGTACTTC. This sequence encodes CASSFGLGGVDEQYF.

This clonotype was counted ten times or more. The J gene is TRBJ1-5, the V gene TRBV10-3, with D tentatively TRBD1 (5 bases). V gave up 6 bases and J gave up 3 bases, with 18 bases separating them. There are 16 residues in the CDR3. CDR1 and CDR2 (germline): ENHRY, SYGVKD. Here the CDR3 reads CAISPGTGGDNQPQHF. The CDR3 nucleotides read TGTGCCATCAGCCCCGGGACCGGGGGGGACAATCAGCCCCAGCATTTT.